A selection of T cell receptor beta chains follows, all from one sample in a study of preoperative IRX-2 immunotherapy in early breast cancer. Repertoires were generated with immunoSEQ multiplex PCR, while TCRdb's copy carries only in-frame clones and drops some. This sample yields 20,000 to 30,000 clones, of which around 87% are seen a single time; roughly 9% belongs to the top ten. Here the sequenced sample was tumor tissue, taken after IRX-2 immunotherapy. All receptors derive from a human donor with breast cancer. The CDR3 runs from the conserved cysteine through the conserved F or W. D genes are given only for firm matches. The size entry is marked missing in some rows and otherwise reads once, few, many or a size class.

>TRBV28|.|once|15|TRBJ1-3
TGTGCCAGCAGTTTATCCAGCCTCTCTGGAAACACCATATATTTT
CASSLSSLSGNTIYF
>TRBV7-2|TRBD2|.|15|TRBJ2-5
TGTGCCAGCAGCTTGTCCGGGACTAGTGAAGAGACCCAGTACTTC
CASSLSGTSEETQYF
>TRBV5-6|TRBD1|.|14|TRBJ1-1
TGTGCCAGCAGCTTGGCGTTCGACAGGGGCGAAGCTTTCTTT
CASSLAFDRGEAFF
>TRBV30|.|.|16|TRBJ1-1
TGTGCCTGGAGTAGGGAGGCCGTGCCTCTGAACACTGAAGCTTTCTTT
CAWSREAVPLNTEAFF
>TRBV7-9|.|.|14|TRBJ2-7
TGTGCCAGCAGCTTAGAGGGGGGTCGCTACGAGCAGTACTTC
CASSLEGGRYEQYF
>TRBV6-5|.|.|15|TRBJ1-1
TGTGCCAGCAGTCGGAGGACAGCCATGAACACTGAAGCTTTCTTT
CASSRRTAMNTEAFF
>TRBV9|.|.|13|TRBJ1-2
TGTGCCAGCAGCGTAGAAGGAGGGCGAGGCTACACCTTC
CASSVEGGRGYTF
>TRBV27|.|.|15|TRBJ2-6
TGTGCCAGCAGCGTCCTATTCTCTGGGGCCAACGTCCTGACTTTC
CASSVLFSGANVLTF
>TRBV5-4|TRBD1|.|15|TRBJ1-6
TGTGCCAGCAGCTCGCAGGGGGCCTATAATTCACCCCTCCACTTT
CASSSQGAYNSPLHF
>TRBV29-1|.|.|11|TRBJ2-7
TGCAGCGTTGCGAGCTCCTACGAGCAGTACTTC
CSVASSYEQYF
>TRBV4-2|.|.|16|TRBJ2-2
TGTGCCAGCAGCCAAGATGAGCGGACCAACACCGGGGAGCTGTTTTTT
CASSQDERTNTGELFF
>TRBV18|.|.|14|TRBJ2-2
TGTGCCAGCTCACCCGGACTTAACACCGGGGAGCTGTTTTTT
CASSPGLNTGELFF
>TRBV15|TRBD2|.|13|TRBJ2-5
TGTGCCACCAGTTCGTGGGGGGGGGAGACCCAGTACTTC
CATSSWGGETQYF
>TRBV9|.|.|15|TRBJ1-6
TGTGCCAGCAGCGTAGACCCATATGGTAATTCACCCCTCCACTTT
CASSVDPYGNSPLHF
>TRBV27|.|.|12|TRBJ2-7
TGTGCCAGCAGTCCCGAGGGTTACGAGCAGTACTTC
CASSPEGYEQYF
>TRBV5-1|.|few|14|TRBJ1-2
TGCGCCAGCAGCTCCGACGGGGGGCGTTATGGCTACACCTTC
CASSSDGGRYGYTF
>TRBV20-1|TRBD1|.|11|TRBJ1-1
TGCAGTGCTACAGGGGGCACTGAAGCTTTCTTT
CSATGGTEAFF
>TRBV7-9|.|.|15|TRBJ2-7
TGTGCCAGCACCCCCTTGAGCGGAGGCTCCTACGAGCAGTACTTC
CASTPLSGGSYEQYF
>TRBV6-5|.|.|16|TRBJ1-5
TGTGCCAGCAGTTATGACACCCCAAGGGGCAATCAGCCCCAGCATTTT
CASSYDTPRGNQPQHF
>TRBV5-1|TRBD1|.|14|TRBJ2-7
TGCGCCAGCAGGCCGGGACAGGAAAGGGGTGTGCAGTACTTC
CASRPGQERGVQYF
>TRBV29-1|.|.|11|TRBJ2-7
TGCAGCGTTGAAGATCGGTACGAGCAGTACTTC
CSVEDRYEQYF
>TRBV30|.|.|12|TRBJ2-7
TGTGCCTGGAGGACAGTGACCTACGAGCAGTACTTC
CAWRTVTYEQYF
>TRBV21-1|.|.|16|TRBJ1-2
TGTGCCAGCAGCCTCCGCCCAGGAATCTCTAACTATGGCTACACCTTC
CASSLRPGISNYGYTF
>TRBV11-2|TRBD2|.|17|TRBJ2-4
TGTGCCAGCACCGCTTTGGGGGATAGCGGGGGGGCCTTCATTCAGTACTTC
CASTALGDSGGAFIQYF
>TRBV19|.|.|14|TRBJ2-7
TGTGCCAGTAGTACTGGGGGGCCGGAATACGAGCAGTACTTC
CASSTGGPEYEQYF
>TRBV6-5|.|.|14|TRBJ2-3
TGTGCCAGCAGAAAACCGGGACTCGCAGATACGCAGTATTTT
CASRKPGLADTQYF
>TRBV20-1|.|.|11|TRBJ2-7
TGCAGTGCTAGGGCCCCCCACGAGCAGTACTTC
CSARAPHEQYF
>TRBV5-1|.|.|15|TRBJ2-1
TGCGCCAGCAGCTCGGCCGCGGCAGATTACAATGAGCAGTTCTTC
CASSSAAADYNEQFF
>TRBV5-6|TRBD1|.|13|TRBJ2-7
TGTGCCAGCAGCCGACAGGGGCTCTACGAGCAGTACTTC
CASSRQGLYEQYF
>TRBV4-3|TRBD2|.|16|TRBJ2-1
TGCGCCAGCAGCCAAGATTGGGGGGGGGAAAACAATGAGCAGTTCTTC
CASSQDWGGENNEQFF
>TRBV5-1|TRBD2|.|18|TRBJ2-1
TGCGCCAGCCGCCCCGGGACTAGCGGGAGGGTCGTGGGGAATGAGCAGTTCTTC
CASRPGTSGRVVGNEQFF
>TRBV19|.|.|13|TRBJ1-1
TGTGCCAGTAGTATATCGGCGAACACTGAAGCTTTCTTT
CASSISANTEAFF
>TRBV5-1|.|.|15|TRBJ2-7
TGCGCCAGCAGCTTGGTTGGACAGTCCTCCTACGAGCAGTACTTC
CASSLVGQSSYEQYF
>TRBV10-3|.|.|11|TRBJ2-7
TGTGCCATCAGGGACAGCTACGAGCAGTACTTC
CAIRDSYEQYF
>TRBV5-4|.|.|16|TRBJ2-3
TGTGCCAGCAGCTTGGTGGGCGGGTGGTCCACAGATACGCAGTATTTT
CASSLVGGWSTDTQYF
>TRBV25-1|.|.|15|TRBJ2-2
TGTGCCAGCAGTAAGGACAAGTCCCACGCCGGGGAGCTGTTTTTT
CASSKDKSHAGELFF
>TRBV19|TRBD1|.|14|TRBJ2-3
TGTGCCAGTAGTATGGGACAGGGGTTCGGTACGCAGTATTTT
CASSMGQGFGTQYF
>TRBV7-9|TRBD2|few|17|TRBJ2-3
TGTGCCAGCAGCTTAATGAGGCTAGCGGGGAGCACAGATACGCAGTATTTT
CASSLMRLAGSTDTQYF
>TRBV19|TRBD1|once|15|TRBJ1-5
TGTGCCAGTTGGAAAGGACAGGGACCTCGGGAGCCCCAGCATTTT
CASWKGQGPREPQHF
>TRBV5-1|TRBD1|.|18|TRBJ2-2
TGCGCCAGCAGTTCGTCCACAGGGGACGTACACCCCACCGGGGAGCTGTTTTTT
CASSSSTGDVHPTGELFF
>TRBV19|TRBD1|.|17|TRBJ2-2
TGTGCCAGTCGTATGGTGGGACAGGGGGCGAACACCGGGGAGCTGTTTTTT
CASRMVGQGANTGELFF